One and the same sample provided the 6 T cell receptor beta chains below, sequenced in a study of chemoradiotherapy in HPV16-positive cancers. Repertoires were generated with immunoSEQ multiplex PCR, while TCRdb's copy carries only in-frame clones and drops some. The sample lists about 5,800 clones; about 90% were seen once. The sample was blood, taken from a patient who underwent chemoradiotherapy. The source is a human donor with HPV-associated anogenital cancer.

The chain carries TRBV28 and TRBJ2-7, with 7 nucleotides matching TRBD2. V shed 7 bases and J 0 bases; nucleotides not matched to a gene: 3. CDR3 length: 13 amino acids. Per germline, CDR1 MDHEN and CDR2 SYDVKM. CDR3 residues: CASTGGLSYEQYF. CDR3 sequence (DNA): TGTGCCAGCACGGGGGGTCTCTCCTACGAGCAGTACTTC. Together with reference TRBV28 and TRBJ2-7, the CDR3 gives the full variable domain: DVKVTQSSRYLVKRTGEKVFLECVQDMDHENMFWYRQDPGLGLRLIYFSYDVKMKEKGDIPEGYSVSREKKERFSLILESASTNQTSMYLCASTGGLSYEQYFGPGTRLTVT.

This rearrangement joins TRBV6-5 to TRBJ1-4, with D uncertain. The CDR3 spans 13 residues. Germline CDR1 reads MNHEY; CDR2 reads SVGAGI. V was clipped by 7 bases and J by 7 bases, with 13 bases between them. The CDR3 nucleotides read TGTGCCAGCACCGTGGGTTCGGGTGAAAAACTGTTTTTT. It is translated as CASTVGSGEKLFF.

The chain is built from TRBV11-3 and TRBJ2-3; D perhaps matches TRBD1 (5 bases). Trimming left V 0 bases short and J 4 bases short, with 11 bases between. The CDR3 totals 15 residues. From germline, CDR1 is SGHNT and CDR2 YENEEA. CDR3 in DNA: TGTGCCAGCAGCTTAGATAATACAGGCGCAGATACGCAGTATTTT. Its protein product is CASSLDNTGADTQYF.

This clone has just one count. This sequence joins TRBV19 and TRBJ2-3, with D perhaps matching TRBD2 (6 bases). V lost 3 bases to trimming and J lost 3 bases, with 10 bases between them. CDR3 length equals 14 residues. Germline CDR1 is LNHDA and CDR2 is SQIVND (reference sequence). The CDR3 DNA is TGTGCCAGTAGTATGAGGGACTGGACAGATACGCAGTATTTT. It specifies CASSMRDWTDTQYF. Complete variable domain (other parts from reference TRBV19 and TRBJ2-3): DGGITQSPKYLFRKEGQNVTLSCEQNLNHDAMYWYRQDPGQGLRLIYYSQIVNDFQKGDIAEGYSVSREKKESFPLTVTSAQKNPTAFYLCASSMRDWTDTQYFGPGTRLTVL.

The chain uses TRBV14 and TRBJ2-3; 8 positions match TRBD1. Germline V gene sequence: CDR1 SGHDN, CDR2 FVKESK. V was clipped by 2 bases and J by 1 base; unmatched bases: 5. This CDR3 region has 16 residues. Here the CDR3 reads CASSQRPGQGTDTQYF. Written as DNA, the CDR3 is TGTGCCAGCAGCCAACGACCGGGACAGGGCACAGATACGCAGTATTTT.

The J gene is TRBJ2-7, the V gene TRBV27, with unresolved D. From germline, CDR1 is MNHEY and CDR2 SMNVEV (reference sequence). Trimming took 4 bases from V and 0 from J, leaving 10 bases between them. The CDR3 totals 14 residues. The CDR3 sequence: CASSWYPRSYEQYF. For the CDR3, the DNA is TGTGCCAGCAGTTGGTACCCCCGCTCCTACGAGCAGTACTTC.